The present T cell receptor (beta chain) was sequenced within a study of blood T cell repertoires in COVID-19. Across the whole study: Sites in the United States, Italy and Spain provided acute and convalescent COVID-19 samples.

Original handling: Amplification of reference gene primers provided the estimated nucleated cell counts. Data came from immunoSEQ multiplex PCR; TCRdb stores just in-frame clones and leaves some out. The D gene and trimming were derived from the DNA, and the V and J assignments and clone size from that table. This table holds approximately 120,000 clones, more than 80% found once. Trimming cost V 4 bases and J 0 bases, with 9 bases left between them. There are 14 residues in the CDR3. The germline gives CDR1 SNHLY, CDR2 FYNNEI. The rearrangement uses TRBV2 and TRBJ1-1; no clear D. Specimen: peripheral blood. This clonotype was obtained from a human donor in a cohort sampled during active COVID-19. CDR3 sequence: CASSARGVNTEAFF. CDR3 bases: TGTGCCAGCAGTGCTCGGGGAGTGAACACTGAAGCTTTCTTT.